This T cell receptor beta chain was recovered during a study of shared clonotypes between healthy human individuals. The study's findings and limits: With a handful of donors compared, approximately 5.5% of naive CD4 clonotypes were shared.

Only in-frame clones appear in the TCRdb table, and some are missing; sequencing was by immunoSEQ multiplex PCR. The sample holds 2 million to 2.5 million clones, approximately 94% seen once. About this clone itself: The antigen remains undetermined.

CD8 cells classed as naive were CD45RO-negative and positively selected for CCR7, excluding terminally differentiated effector memory CD45RA+ cells. The TCR was taken from a man younger than 30 in good health. Sequencing input: naive CD8+ T cells sorted from blood.

The CDR3 spells CASSLDWGGAYNEQFF. CDR3 coding DNA: TGTGCCAGCAGCTTAGATTGGGGCGGGGCCTACAATGAGCAGTTCTTC. The rearrangement joins TRBV11-2 to TRBJ2-1, with D possibly matching TRBD2 (6 bases). CDR1 SGHAT and CDR2 FQNNGV come from the germline V gene. This CDR3 has 16 amino acids. The V and J ends lost 0 bases and 2 bases respectively, with 11 bases between them.